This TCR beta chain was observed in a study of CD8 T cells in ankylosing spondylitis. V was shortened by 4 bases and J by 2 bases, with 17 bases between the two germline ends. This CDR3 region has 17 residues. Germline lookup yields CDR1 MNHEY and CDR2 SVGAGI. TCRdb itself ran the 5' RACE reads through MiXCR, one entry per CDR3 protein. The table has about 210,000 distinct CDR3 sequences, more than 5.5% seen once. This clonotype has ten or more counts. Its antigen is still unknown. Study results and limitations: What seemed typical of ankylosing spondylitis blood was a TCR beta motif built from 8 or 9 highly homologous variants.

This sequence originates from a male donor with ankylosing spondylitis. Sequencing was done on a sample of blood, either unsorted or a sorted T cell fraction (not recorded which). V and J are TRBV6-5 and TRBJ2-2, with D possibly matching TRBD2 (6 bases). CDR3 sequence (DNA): TGTGCCAGCAGTTTGCTATTTCGACTAGGAAACACCGGGGAGCTGTTTTTT. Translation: CASSLLFRLGNTGELFF.